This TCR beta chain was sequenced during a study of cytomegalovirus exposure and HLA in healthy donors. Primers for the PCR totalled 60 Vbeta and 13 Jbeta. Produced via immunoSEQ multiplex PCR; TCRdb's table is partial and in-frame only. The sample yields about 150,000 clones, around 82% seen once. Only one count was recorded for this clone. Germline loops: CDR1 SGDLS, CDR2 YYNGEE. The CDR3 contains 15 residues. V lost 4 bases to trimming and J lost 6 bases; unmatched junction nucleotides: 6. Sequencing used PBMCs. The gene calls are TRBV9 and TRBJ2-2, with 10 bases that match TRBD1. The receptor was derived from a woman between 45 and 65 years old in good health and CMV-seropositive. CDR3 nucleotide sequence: TGTGCCAGCAGCCCCCGGACAGGGGGATCCGGGGAGCTGTTTTTT. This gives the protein CASSPRTGGSGELFF. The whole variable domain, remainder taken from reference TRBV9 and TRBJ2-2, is DSGVTQTPKHLITATGQRVTLRCSPRSGDLSVYWYQQSLDQGLQFLIQYYNGEERAKGNILERFSAQQFPDLHSELNLSSLELGDSALYFCASSPRTGGSGELFFGEGSRLTVL.